Sequencing of this T cell receptor (beta chain) was carried out in a study of spatial heterogeneity in lung cancer. Looked up from germline, CDR1 is SQVTM and CDR2 is ANQGSEA. V lost 4 bases, J lost 5 bases, and 19 bases stayed unmatched. This CDR3 is 17 amino acids long. The sample's time point: sample taken at primary tumor resection. The study sequenced unsorted whole RNA from tumor, nontumor lung or frozen PBMC. Each TCR cDNA molecule carried a unique molecular identifier. TCRdb recomputed calls from the 5' RACE reads with MiXCR, one row per CDR3 protein. Of 90,000 or so distinct CDR3 sequences in the sample, roughly 9.5% were seen once. This clonotype was seen ten or more times. The antigen is undetermined. Study-wide points: At resection, ubiquitous expanded tumor TCRs appeared in blood more than at follow-up.

This chain links TRBV29-1 with TRBJ1-1; 7 bases map to TRBD1. This TCR came from a male donor with early-stage non-small cell lung cancer. Sequences were derived from PBMCs, sampled at surgery. CDR3 amino acids: CSVGDPLPTGSLTEAFF. The CDR3 DNA sequence: TGCAGCGTTGGAGACCCCTTACCGACAGGGTCTTTGACTGAAGCTTTCTTT.